Below, 5 T cell receptor beta chains from the same sample are listed, as sequenced in a study of OX40 agonist ivuxolimab in advanced cancers. The data were produced by immunoSEQ multiplex PCR, yet TCRdb's version contains in-frame clones alone and is incomplete. This sample yields roughly 65,000 clones, of which around 90% are seen a single time; 0.85% to 1% belongs to the top ten. This material consisted of CD4+ or CD8+ T cells sorted from blood, taken in a trial of the OX40 agonist ivuxolimab. Receptors originate from an adult with an advanced solid tumor such as melanoma, head and neck, liver or kidney cancer.

The chain couples TRBV2 to TRBJ1-1; 8 nucleotides agree with TRBD1. The length of the CDR3 is 13 residues. CDR1 is SNHLY, CDR2 FYNNEI, per germline. The ends lost 8 bases at V and 5 bases at J; junction bases unmatched: 7. The CDR3 here is CASSGQGKTEAFF. The CDR3 DNA is TGTGCCAGCTCCGGACAGGGCAAAACTGAAGCTTTCTTT.

The rearrangement joins TRBV9 to TRBJ2-1; D is perhaps TRBD2 (5 bases). The germline V gene has CDR1 SGDLS and CDR2 YYNGEE. The CDR3 has 20 residues. Trimming removed 2 bases at V and 5 bases at J, with 29 bases between. The CDR3 region is CASSVELEEGINGIHNEQFF. CDR3 bases: TGTGCCAGCAGCGTTGAACTTGAGGAAGGGATAAACGGGATACACAATGAGCAGTTCTTC. Supplemented by reference TRBV9 and TRBJ2-1, the full variable domain reads DSGVTQTPKHLITATGQRVTLRCSPRSGDLSVYWYQQSLDQGLQFLIQYYNGEERAKGNILERFSAQQFPDLHSELNLSSLELGDSALYFCASSVELEEGINGIHNEQFFGPGTRLTVL.

V is TRBV6-1 and J is TRBJ1-5, with 9 bases matching TRBD1. This CDR3 region has 15 residues. Trimming cost V 2 bases and J 5 bases; bases outside gene matches: 4. The germline V gene has CDR1 MNHNS and CDR2 SASEGT. The CDR3 is CASSEWDRVYQPQHF. CDR3 nucleotide sequence: TGTGCCAGCAGTGAATGGGACAGGGTGTATCAGCCCCAGCATTTT.

CDR3 in amino acids: CASSLVGGPSTEAFF. CDR3 DNA: TGTGCCAGCAGCTTAGTGGGGGGGCCGAGCACTGAAGCTTTCTTT. This rearrangement joins TRBV11-1 to TRBJ1-1; tentative D call: TRBD1 (6 bases). This CDR3 region has 15 residues. CDR1 and CDR2 from the germline V gene are SGHAT and FQDESV (reference sequence). V dropped 1 base and J dropped 4 bases, with 13 bases sitting between them.

The rearrangement joins TRBV2 to TRBJ2-3; 7 bases align to TRBD1. Germline V gene lookup returns CDR1 SNHLY and CDR2 FYNNEI. J was trimmed by 2 bases and V by 5 bases; bases with no gene match: 7. The CDR3 contains 15 residues. The CDR3 protein is CASSRQGENTDTQYF. The CDR3 DNA reads as TGTGCCAGCAGTAGACAGGGTGAAAACACAGATACGCAGTATTTT.